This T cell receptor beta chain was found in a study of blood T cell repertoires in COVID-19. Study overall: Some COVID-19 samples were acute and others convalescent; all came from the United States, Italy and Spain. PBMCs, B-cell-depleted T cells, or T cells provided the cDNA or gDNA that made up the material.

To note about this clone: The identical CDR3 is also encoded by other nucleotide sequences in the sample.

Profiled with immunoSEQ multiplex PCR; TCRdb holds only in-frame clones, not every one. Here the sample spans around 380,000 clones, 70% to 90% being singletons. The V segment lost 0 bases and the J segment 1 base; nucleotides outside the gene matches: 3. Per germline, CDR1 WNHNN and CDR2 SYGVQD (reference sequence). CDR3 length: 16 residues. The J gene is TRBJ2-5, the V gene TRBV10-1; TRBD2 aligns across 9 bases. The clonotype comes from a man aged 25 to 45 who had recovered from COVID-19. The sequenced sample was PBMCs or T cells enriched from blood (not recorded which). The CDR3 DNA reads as TGCGCCAGCAGTGAGTCAAGCGGGGGGCCCCAAGAGACCCAGTACTTC. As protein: CASSESSGGPQETQYF.